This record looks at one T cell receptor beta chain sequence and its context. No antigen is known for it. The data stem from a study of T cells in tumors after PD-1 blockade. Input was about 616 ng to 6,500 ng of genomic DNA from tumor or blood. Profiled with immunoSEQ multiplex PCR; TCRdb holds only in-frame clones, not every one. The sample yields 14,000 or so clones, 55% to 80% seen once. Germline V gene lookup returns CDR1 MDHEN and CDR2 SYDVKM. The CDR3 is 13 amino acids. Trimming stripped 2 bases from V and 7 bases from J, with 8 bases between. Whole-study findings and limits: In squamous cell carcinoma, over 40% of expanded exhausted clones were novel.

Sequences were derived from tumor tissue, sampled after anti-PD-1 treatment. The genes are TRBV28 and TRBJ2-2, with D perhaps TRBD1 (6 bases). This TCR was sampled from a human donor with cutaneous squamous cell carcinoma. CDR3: CASSLQGNGELFF. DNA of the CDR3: TGTGCCAGCAGTTTACAGGGGAACGGGGAGCTGTTTTTT.